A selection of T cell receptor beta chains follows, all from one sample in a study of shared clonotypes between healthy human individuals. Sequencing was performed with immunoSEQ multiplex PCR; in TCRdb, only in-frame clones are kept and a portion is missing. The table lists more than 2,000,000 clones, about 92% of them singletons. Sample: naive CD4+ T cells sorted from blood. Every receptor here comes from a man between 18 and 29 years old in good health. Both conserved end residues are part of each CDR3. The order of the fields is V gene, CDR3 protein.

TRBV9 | CASSPPGGGGPSDTQYF
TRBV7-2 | CASSLDPGNHYEQYF
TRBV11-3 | CASSLSGASSYNEQFF
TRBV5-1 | CASSSTGGREDTQYF
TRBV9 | CASSVLAGGPDTQYF
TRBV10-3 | CAIRRGQLYNEQFF
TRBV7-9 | CASSPMADTQYF
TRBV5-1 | CASSAGGSGRETQYF
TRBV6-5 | CASSRYNEQFF
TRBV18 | CASSPPQLPGLAGVNEQFF
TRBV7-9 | CASSLGPGQGANAYEQYF
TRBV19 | CASKMRAGGPLDEQFF
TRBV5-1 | CASSSTLQNTEAFF
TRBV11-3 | CASSKVKAGGSDTQYF
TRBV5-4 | CASSLAGVAGTSTDTQYF
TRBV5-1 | CASSLAQASPRRETQYF
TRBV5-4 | CASSLAGVYEQYF
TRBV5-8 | CASSLVFVETQYF
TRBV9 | CASSPSPAGATGELFF
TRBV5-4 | CASSDGNYGYTF
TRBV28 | CARLPTGTNSPLHF
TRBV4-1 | CASSSRPGQGRANYGYTF
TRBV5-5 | CASSFGVQETQYF
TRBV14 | CASSLIQGPDEKLFF
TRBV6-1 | CASSVSSGPYSNQPQHF
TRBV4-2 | CASSQLGQGNYEQYF
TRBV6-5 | CASRILAGETYEQYF
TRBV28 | CASSRGYGYTF
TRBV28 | CAGQDPHTGELFF
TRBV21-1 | CASSGAATIGEQYF
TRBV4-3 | CASSQVRGQVSDYGYTF
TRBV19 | CASSRFGTVNQPQHF
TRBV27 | CASSFYPPSSYEQYF
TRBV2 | CASSRRDSNTEAFF
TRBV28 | CASSSRNTGELFF
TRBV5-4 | CASSLDGAPGANVLTF
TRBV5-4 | CASSSSTGLGGYTF
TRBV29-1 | CSAEVDTIYF
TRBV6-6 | CASRRGQGGSYEQYF
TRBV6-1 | CASSTPGRAYEKLFF